The 19 T cell receptor beta chains listed next were all sequenced from one sample in a study of blood T cell repertoires in COVID-19. Assay: immunoSEQ multiplex PCR; the TCRdb copy retains only in-frame clones and omits some. The sample lists fewer than 250,000 clones, about 80% seen once, with 3% to 4.5% in the top ten. Sequencing was carried out using PBMCs or T cells enriched from blood (not recorded which). The receptors come from a woman aged 35 to 49 who had been exposed to COVID-19.

The chain uses TRBV10-3 and TRBJ2-4; tentative D call: TRBD2 (6 bases). Germline V gene data show CDR1 as ENHRY and CDR2 as SYGVKD. The germline V and J ends were trimmed by 10 bases and 1 base, with 17 bases remaining between them. This CDR3 is 15 amino acids long. The CDR3 region is CATGATDLAKNIQYF. The CDR3 bases are TGTGCCACGGGAGCCACGGACCTTGCCAAAAACATTCAGTACTTC.

The chain recombines TRBV7-8 with TRBJ2-1; D is unresolved. This CDR3 has 12 amino acids. V lost 2 bases and J lost 6, with 5 bases in between. The V gene's germline CDR1 is SGHVS and CDR2 FQNEAQ. CDR3 loop: CASSLTINEQFF. CDR3 bases: TGTGCCAGCAGCTTAACTATCAATGAGCAGTTCTTC.

The chain uses TRBV19 and TRBJ2-6; perhaps TRBD1 as D (7 bases). Per the germline V gene, CDR1 is LNHDA and CDR2 is SQIVND (reference sequence). This CDR3 has 16 residues. Trimming removed 7 bases from V and 4 bases from J, with 17 bases in between. CDR3 coding DNA: TGTGCCAGTAAGACAGGGAGGACGGAAGGGGCCAACGTCCTGACTTTC. Translating gives CASKTGRTEGANVLTF.

This chain's CDR3 is CASKSQGQGREKLFF. CDR3 coding DNA: TGTGCCAGCAAGTCTCAGGGACAGGGGAGGGAAAAACTGTTTTTT. The gene calls are TRBV27 and TRBJ1-4, with TRBD1 identical over 10 bases. The germline gives CDR1 MNHEY, CDR2 SMNVEV (reference sequence). This CDR3 has 15 residues. The V and J ends lost 7 bases and 8 bases, in that order; junction bases with no gene match: 10.

This chain links TRBV5-4 with TRBJ2-1; no reliable D call. The V end was cut by 1 base, the J end by 6 bases, with 8 bases between. CDR3 length equals 13 residues. CDR1 is SGHNT and CDR2 is YYREEE in the germline V gene (reference sequence). The CDR3 is CASSLSFFNEQFF. CDR3 nucleotides: TGTGCCAGCAGCTTGTCGTTTTTCAATGAGCAGTTCTTC.

This chain joins TRBV7-8 and TRBJ2-1; 12 bases line up with TRBD2. The CDR3 has 17 amino acids. CDR1 is SGHVS, CDR2 FQNEAQ, per germline. J gave up 4 bases and V 3 bases, and 7 bases lay outside the gene matches. The CDR3 sequence is CASSLRLAGDLYNEQFF. The CDR3 DNA sequence: TGTGCCAGCAGCTTGAGACTAGCGGGGGATCTTTACAATGAGCAGTTCTTC.

J is TRBJ2-5 and V is TRBV4-1, with 7 bases matching TRBD1. The CDR3 has 16 residues. V lost 0 bases and J lost 5; bases outside the gene matches: 9. CDR1 and CDR2 (germline): MGHRA, YSYEKL. The CDR3 loop is CASSQDLQGFYETQYF. As DNA, the CDR3 is TGCGCCAGCAGCCAAGATCTACAGGGGTTTTATGAGACCCAGTACTTC.

In regard to this clone: This sample also contains other DNA sequences that code for the same CDR3. The CDR3 here is CASSLGQGYGYTF. The CDR3 DNA reads TGTGCCAGCAGCTTAGGACAGGGGTATGGCTACACCTTC. The chain employs TRBV7-9 and TRBJ1-2, with 8 bases fitting TRBD1. The CDR3 runs to 13 residues. Trimming at V came to 1 base and at J to 5 bases, leaving 0 bases not matched to a gene. Germline loops: CDR1 SEHNR, CDR2 FQNEAQ (reference sequence).

This clone occurred a few times. This chain joins TRBV15 and TRBJ1-5, with 7 bases matching TRBD1. The CDR3 totals 21 residues. Germline trimming cut 2 bases from V and 4 bases from J; bases unmatched to any gene: 23. Germline values: CDR1 LNHNV, CDR2 YYDKDF (reference sequence). The CDR3 nucleotides are TGTGCCACCAGCAGACGCCCCAACCGGTTGTGGTTGGGACAGAGAAATCAGCCCCAGCATTTT. As protein: CATSRRPNRLWLGQRNQPQHF.

For this clone: Given the absence of the conserved phenylalanine or tryptophan at the CDR3 end, a read error is likely. The DNA is omitted, as the CDR3 cannot be located on it reliably, and the CDR3 follows TCRdb's listing. The V gene is TRBV7-4, the J gene TRBJ2-3; the DNA was not compared with TRBD1, the D call given in the table. The CDR3 region is 10 residues in length, termini included. CDR1 is SGHVT, CDR2 SQSDAQ, per germline. CDR3 sequence: CASSLIWGRS.

The genes are TRBV30 and TRBJ2-1, with D possibly being TRBD1 (6 bases). This CDR3 has 14 residues. Germline lookup yields CDR1 GTSNPN and CDR2 SVGIG (reference sequence). Trimming shortened V by 4 bases and J by 3 bases, and 13 bases separated the two germline ends. The CDR3, as DNA: TGTGCCTGGACGGGGACACGCAACTACAATGAGCAGTTCTTC. It codes for CAWTGTRNYNEQFF. The whole variable domain, filled in from reference TRBV30 and TRBJ2-1, reads SQTIHQWPATLVQPVGSPLSLECTVEGTSNPNLYWYRQAAGRGLQLLFYSVGIGQISSEVPQNLSASRPQDRQFILSSKKLLLSDSGFYLCAWTGTRNYNEQFFGPGTRLTVL.

V gene TRBV7-9 combines with J gene TRBJ2-3; 12 bases agree with TRBD2. This CDR3 spans 18 amino acids. V gave up 5 bases and J gave up 0 bases; unmatched junction bases: 9. Germline V gene data show CDR1 as SEHNR and CDR2 as FQNEAQ (reference sequence). The CDR3 reads CASSLGLAGPTSTDTQYF. CDR3 DNA sequence: TGTGCCAGCAGCCTCGGACTAGCGGGGCCCACTAGCACAGATACGCAGTATTTT.

The chain combines TRBV6-1 with TRBJ1-2; 9 nucleotides agree with TRBD1. V was pared by 2 bases and J by 6 bases, with 7 bases of the junction left unmatched. The CDR3 runs 15 residues. Germline CDR1 and CDR2: MNHNS and SASEGT. CDR3 in amino acids: CASSEINRGQDGYTF. In DNA form, the CDR3 reads TGTGCCAGCAGTGAAATAAACAGGGGGCAAGATGGCTACACCTTC.

The rearrangement joins TRBV4-2 to TRBJ1-4; the match to TRBD1 covers 7 bases. V trimming: 3 bases; J trimming: 1 base; junction bases outside the gene matches: 2. Germline loops: CDR1 LGHNA, CDR2 YNFKEQ. The CDR3 totals 15 residues. This CDR3 is CASSHNRGTNEKLFF. CDR3 coding DNA: TGTGCCAGCAGCCACAACAGGGGAACTAATGAAAAACTGTTTTTT.

The table lists this clone with a few counts. This chain joins TRBV7-2 and TRBJ1-1; TRBD1 might be the D (5 bases). The CDR3 sequence is 15 residues long. V dropped 4 bases and J dropped 0 bases, with 12 bases sitting between them. Germline V gene sequence: CDR1 SGHTA, CDR2 FQGNSA. In DNA form, the CDR3 reads TGTGCCAGCAGCTGGGGGGAGTATATGAACACTGAAGCTTTCTTT. Residues: CASSWGEYMNTEAFF.

The chain is built from TRBV6-5 and TRBJ1-2; maybe TRBD1 (6 bases). This CDR3 has 15 residues. The V end was cut by 8 bases, the J end by 7 bases, with 23 bases between. The germline gives CDR1 MNHEY, CDR2 SVGAGI. The CDR3 is CASHKGGVSRVGYTF. The CDR3 coding sequence is TGTGCCAGCCACAAAGGGGGAGTCTCTAGGGTTGGCTACACCTTC.

The V call is TRBV18, the J call TRBJ2-7; 11 bases are shared with TRBD1. V lost 4 bases and J lost 2; bases outside the gene matches: 4. CDR1 KGHSH and CDR2 LQKENI come from the germline V gene. This CDR3 spans 15 amino acids. CDR3 bases: TGTGCCAGCTCACTGGGACAGGGGGACACCTACGAGCAGTACTTC. Protein sequence: CASSLGQGDTYEQYF.

The chain is built from TRBV7-9 and TRBJ1-4; 10 positions agree with TRBD1. This CDR3 comprises 16 residues. The ends lost 7 bases at V and 7 bases at J; junction bases unmatched: 12. Germline assignment: CDR1 SEHNR and CDR2 FQNEAQ (reference sequence). CDR3 nucleotides: TGTGCCAGCACCCCGGCCCGGACAGGGGGAGGTGAAAAACTGTTTTTT. As protein: CASTPARTGGGEKLFF.

The rearrangement joins TRBV28 to TRBJ1-5, with TRBD1 matching over 8 bases. Germline V gene data show CDR1 as MDHEN and CDR2 as SYDVKM. V lost 6 bases to trimming and J lost 5 bases; unmatched junction nucleotides: 9. The CDR3 runs 15 residues. CDR3 region: CASSDSGQGDQPQHF. For the CDR3, the DNA is TGTGCCAGCAGCGACTCAGGACAGGGCGATCAGCCCCAGCATTTT. Looking up the rest from reference TRBV28 and TRBJ1-5 gives the full variable domain: DVKVTQSSRYLVKRTGEKVFLECVQDMDHENMFWYRQDPGLGLRLIYFSYDVKMKEKGDIPEGYSVSREKKERFSLILESASTNQTSMYLCASSDSGQGDQPQHFGDGTRLSIL.